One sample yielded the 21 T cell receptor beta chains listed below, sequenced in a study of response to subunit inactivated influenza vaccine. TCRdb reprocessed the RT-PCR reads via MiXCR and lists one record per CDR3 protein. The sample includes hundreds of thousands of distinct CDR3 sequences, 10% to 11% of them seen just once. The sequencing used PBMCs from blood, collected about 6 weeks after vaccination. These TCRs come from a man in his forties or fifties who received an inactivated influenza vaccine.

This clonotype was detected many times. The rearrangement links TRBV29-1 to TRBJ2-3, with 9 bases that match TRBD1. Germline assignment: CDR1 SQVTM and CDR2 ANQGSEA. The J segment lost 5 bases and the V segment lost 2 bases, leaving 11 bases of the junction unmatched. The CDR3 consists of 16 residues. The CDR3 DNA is TGCAGCGTTGAATGGGGGCGGACAGGGGTTGTAGATACGCAGTATTTT. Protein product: CSVEWGRTGVVDTQYF.

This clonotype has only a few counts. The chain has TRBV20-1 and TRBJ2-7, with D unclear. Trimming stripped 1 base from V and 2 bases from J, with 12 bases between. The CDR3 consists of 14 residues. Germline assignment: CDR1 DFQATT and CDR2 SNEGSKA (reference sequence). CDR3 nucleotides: TGCAGTGCTAGAGCCCCCGGCCCCCCCTACGAGCAGTACTTC. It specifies CSARAPGPPYEQYF.

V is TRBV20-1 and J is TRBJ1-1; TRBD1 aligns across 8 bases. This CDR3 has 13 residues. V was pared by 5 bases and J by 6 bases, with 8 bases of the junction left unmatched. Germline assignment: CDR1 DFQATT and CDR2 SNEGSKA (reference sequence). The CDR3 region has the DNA TGCAGTGCTCAGCGGCAGGGGGCGTCTGAAGCTTTCTTT. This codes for CSAQRQGASEAFF.

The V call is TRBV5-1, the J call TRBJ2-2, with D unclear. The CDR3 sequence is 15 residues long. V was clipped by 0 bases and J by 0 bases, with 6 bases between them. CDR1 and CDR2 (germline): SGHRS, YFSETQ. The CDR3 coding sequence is TGCGCCAGCAGCTTGGACAACCCGAACACCGGGGAGCTGTTTTTT. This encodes CASSLDNPNTGELFF.

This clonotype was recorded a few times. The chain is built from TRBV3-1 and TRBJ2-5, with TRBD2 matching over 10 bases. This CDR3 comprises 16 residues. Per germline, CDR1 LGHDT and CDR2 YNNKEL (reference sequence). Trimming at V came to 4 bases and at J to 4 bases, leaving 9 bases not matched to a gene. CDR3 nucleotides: TGTGCCAGCAGCCCCACTAGCGGGGCTAGGGGAGAGACCCAGTACTTC. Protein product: CASSPTSGARGETQYF.

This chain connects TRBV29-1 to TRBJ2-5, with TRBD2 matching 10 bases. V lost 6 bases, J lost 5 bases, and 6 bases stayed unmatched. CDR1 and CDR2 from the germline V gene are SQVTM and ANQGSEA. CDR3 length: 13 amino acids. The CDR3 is CSVAGLARETQYF. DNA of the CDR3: TGCAGCGTAGCGGGACTAGCGAGGGAGACCCAGTACTTC.

Here the CDR3 DNA reads TGTGCCAGCAGTTACTTTGTCCGGGACCACACAGATACGCAGTATTTT. It codes for CASSYFVRDHTDTQYF. The chain uses TRBV6-2 or TRBV6-3 and TRBJ2-3, with D perhaps given as TRBD1 or TRBD2 (5 bases each). V lost 1 base and J 2 bases, leaving 13 bases between the germline ends. CDR1 and CDR2 (germline): MNHEY, SVGEGT. The CDR3 covers 16 residues.

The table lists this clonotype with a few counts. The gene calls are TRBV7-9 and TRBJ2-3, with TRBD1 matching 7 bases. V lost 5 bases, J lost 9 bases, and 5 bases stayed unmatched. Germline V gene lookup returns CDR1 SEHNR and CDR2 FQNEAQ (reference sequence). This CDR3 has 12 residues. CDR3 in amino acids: CASSPDRVTQYF. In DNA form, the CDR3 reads TGTGCCAGCAGCCCCGACAGGGTCACGCAGTATTTT.

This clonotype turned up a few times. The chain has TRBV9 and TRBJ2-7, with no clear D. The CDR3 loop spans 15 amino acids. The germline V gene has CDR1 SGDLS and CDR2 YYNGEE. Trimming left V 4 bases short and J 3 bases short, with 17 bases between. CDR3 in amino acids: CASSPPSFPRYEQYF. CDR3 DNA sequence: TGTGCCAGCAGCCCCCCGAGCTTCCCCCGCTACGAGCAGTACTTC. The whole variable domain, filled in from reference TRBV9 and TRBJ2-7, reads DSGVTQTPKHLITATGQRVTLRCSPRSGDLSVYWYQQSLDQGLQFLIQYYNGEERAKGNILERFSAQQFPDLHSELNLSSLELGDSALYFCASSPPSFPRYEQYFGPGTRLTVT.

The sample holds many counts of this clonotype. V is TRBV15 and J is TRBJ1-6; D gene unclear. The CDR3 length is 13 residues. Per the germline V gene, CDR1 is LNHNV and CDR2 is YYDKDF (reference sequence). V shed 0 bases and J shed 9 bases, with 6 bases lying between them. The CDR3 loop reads CATSRDMISPLHF. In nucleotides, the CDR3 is TGTGCCACCAGCAGAGATATGATTTCACCCCTCCACTTT.

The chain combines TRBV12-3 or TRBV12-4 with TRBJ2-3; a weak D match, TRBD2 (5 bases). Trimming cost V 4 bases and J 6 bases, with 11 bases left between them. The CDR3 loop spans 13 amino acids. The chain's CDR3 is CASSSDRGDTQYF. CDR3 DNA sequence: TGTGCCAGCAGTTCAGATCGCGGGGATACGCAGTATTTT.

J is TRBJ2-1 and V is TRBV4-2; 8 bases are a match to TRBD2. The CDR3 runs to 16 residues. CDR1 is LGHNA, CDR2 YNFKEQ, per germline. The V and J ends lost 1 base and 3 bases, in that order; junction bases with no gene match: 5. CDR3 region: CASSQVAGTSYNEQFF. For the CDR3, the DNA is TGTGCCAGCAGCCAAGTCGCCGGGACTAGCTACAATGAGCAGTTCTTC.

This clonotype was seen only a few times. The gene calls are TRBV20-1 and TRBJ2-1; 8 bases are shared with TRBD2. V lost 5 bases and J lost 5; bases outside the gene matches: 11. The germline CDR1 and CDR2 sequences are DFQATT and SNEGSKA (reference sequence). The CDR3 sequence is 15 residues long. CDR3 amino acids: CSAVPGAGADNEQFF. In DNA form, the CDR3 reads TGCAGTGCTGTCCCGGGAGCGGGGGCAGACAATGAGCAGTTCTTC.

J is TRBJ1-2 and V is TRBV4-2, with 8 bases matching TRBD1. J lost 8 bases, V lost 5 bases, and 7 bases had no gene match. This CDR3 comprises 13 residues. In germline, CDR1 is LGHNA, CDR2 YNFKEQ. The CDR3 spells CASSVSRGPGYTF. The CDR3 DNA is TGTGCCAGCAGCGTAAGCAGGGGGCCCGGCTACACCTTC.

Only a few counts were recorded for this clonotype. CDR3 bases: TGCAGTGCTAGAAAACTAGCGGGGGTTGAGCAGTTCTTC. Amino acid sequence: CSARKLAGVEQFF. This chain uses TRBV20-1 with TRBJ2-1, with 11 positions matching TRBD2. Trimming cost V 2 bases and J 9 bases; bases outside gene matches: 3. Germline V lookup: CDR1 DFQATT, CDR2 SNEGSKA (reference sequence). The CDR3 loop spans 13 amino acids.

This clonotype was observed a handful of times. CDR3 residues: CASSLMGEGANVLTF. CDR3 DNA sequence: TGCGCCAGCAGCTTGATGGGGGAAGGGGCCAACGTCCTGACTTTC. The rearrangement uses TRBV5-1 and TRBJ2-6; D may be TRBD1 or TRBD2 (5 bases each). Trimming pared 1 base from V and 4 bases from J, leaving 9 bases between. Germline V gene sequence: CDR1 SGHRS, CDR2 YFSETQ. The CDR3 spans 15 residues.

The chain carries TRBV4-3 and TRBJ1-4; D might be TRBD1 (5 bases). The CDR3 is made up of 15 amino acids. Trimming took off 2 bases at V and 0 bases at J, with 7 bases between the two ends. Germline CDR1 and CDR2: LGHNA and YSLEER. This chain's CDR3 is CASSQQGSTNEKLFF. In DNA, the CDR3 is TGCGCCAGCAGCCAACAGGGATCAACTAATGAAAAACTGTTTTTT.

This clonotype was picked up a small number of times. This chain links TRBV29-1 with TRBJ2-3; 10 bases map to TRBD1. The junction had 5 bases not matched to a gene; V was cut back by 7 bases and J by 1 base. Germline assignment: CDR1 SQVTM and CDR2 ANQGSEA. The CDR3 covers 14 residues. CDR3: CSGGQGIRTDTQYF. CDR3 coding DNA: TGCAGCGGGGGACAGGGGATTCGCACAGATACGCAGTATTTT.

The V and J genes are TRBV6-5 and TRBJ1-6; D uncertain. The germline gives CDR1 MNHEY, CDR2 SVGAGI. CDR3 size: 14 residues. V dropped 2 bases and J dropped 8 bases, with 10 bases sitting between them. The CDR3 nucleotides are TGTGCCAGCAGTTACGGCACAGCCCATTCACCCCTCCACTTT. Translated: CASSYGTAHSPLHF.

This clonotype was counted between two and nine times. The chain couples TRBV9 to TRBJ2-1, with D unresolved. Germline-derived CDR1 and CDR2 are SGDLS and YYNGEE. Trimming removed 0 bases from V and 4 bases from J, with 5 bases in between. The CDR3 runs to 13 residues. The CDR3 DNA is TGTGCCAGCAGCGTAGCGCTTTACAATGAGCAGTTCTTC. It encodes CASSVALYNEQFF.

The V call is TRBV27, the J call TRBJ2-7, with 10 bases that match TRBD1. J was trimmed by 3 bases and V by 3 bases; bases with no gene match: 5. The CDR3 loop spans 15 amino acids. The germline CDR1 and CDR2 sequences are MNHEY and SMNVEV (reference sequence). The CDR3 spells CASSFGQGGVYEQYF. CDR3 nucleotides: TGTGCCAGCAGTTTCGGACAGGGGGGAGTCTACGAGCAGTACTTC.